These 22 T cell receptor beta chains were sequenced from one sample in a study of T cells in Graves' hyperthyroidism and ophthalmopathy. RNA transcripts served as the template for amplifying TCR beta CDR3 regions. First-round RT-PCR with HTBI primers amplified the TCR CDR3 region. TCRdb processed the multiplex PCR reads anew with MiXCR; each CDR3 protein has one entry. The data hold about 700,000 distinct CDR3 sequences, with 14% observed a single time. Sequencing was performed on blood. The origin of the receptors is a woman in her late teens or twenties with Graves' hyperthyroidism.

This clonotype was seen a few times. This sequence joins TRBV19 and TRBJ1-3, with TRBD1 matching 8 bases. CDR3 length equals 15 residues. The germline V gene encodes CDR1 LNHDA and CDR2 SQIVND (reference sequence). Trimming at V came to 4 bases and at J to 4 bases, leaving 6 bases not matched to a gene. The CDR3 coding sequence is TGTGCCAGTAGTACCCGGGACAGGCCGGGAAACACCATATATTTT. It encodes CASSTRDRPGNTIYF.

The V gene is TRBV5-1, the J gene TRBJ2-5; TRBD2 matches at 10 bases. Germline CDR1 is SGHRS and CDR2 is YFSETQ. V was pared by 0 bases and J by 5 bases, with 7 bases of the junction left unmatched. CDR3 length equals 16 residues. The CDR3 DNA is TGCGCCAGCAGCTTGGGCTCAGCGGGAGGGCATGAGACCCAGTACTTC. Translated: CASSLGSAGGHETQYF.

The genes are TRBV4-1 and TRBJ2-5; 7 bases match TRBD1. After removal of 4 bases from V and 3 bases from J, the junction contained 8 bases not matched to a gene. The CDR3 length is 15 residues. In germline, CDR1 is MGHRA, CDR2 YSYEKL. DNA for the CDR3: TGCGCCAGCAGCCGACCGGGACAGACAAAAGAGACCCAGTACTTC. Protein sequence: CASSRPGQTKETQYF.

The chain carries TRBV29-1 and TRBJ2-7; D is perhaps TRBD1 (6 bases). The germline CDR1 and CDR2 sequences are SQVTM and ANQGSEA. V was trimmed by 5 bases and J by 3 bases, leaving 14 bases between them. This CDR3 region has 13 residues. CDR3 loop: CSVSRDTVYEQYF. As DNA, the CDR3 is TGCAGCGTTTCCCGGGACACAGTCTACGAGCAGTACTTC.

This clonotype was observed at least ten times. This rearrangement joins TRBV10-3 to TRBJ2-1, with D tentatively TRBD1 (6 bases). The germline CDR1 and CDR2 sequences are ENHRY and SYGVKD. This CDR3 contains 15 residues. V dropped 7 bases and J dropped 3 bases, with 16 bases sitting between them. The CDR3 nucleotides are TGTGCCATCACCCCGGGACACCGCGACTACAATGAGCAGTTCTTC. Translation: CAITPGHRDYNEQFF.

This chain connects TRBV5-6 to TRBJ2-7; either TRBD1 or TRBD2 may supply D (6 bases each). The germline gives CDR1 SGHDT, CDR2 YYEEEE. V lost 5 bases and J lost 4, with 19 bases in between. The CDR3 is 15 residues long. The CDR3 reads CASSFRSQGRYEQYF. Written as DNA, the CDR3 is TGTGCCAGCAGTTTTCGTTCCCAGGGGAGGTACGAGCAGTACTTC. Based on the CDR3 plus reference TRBV5-6 and TRBJ2-7, the full variable domain is DAGVTQSPTHLIKTRGQQVTLRCSPKSGHDTVSWYQQALGQGPQFIFQYYEEEERQRGNFPDRFSGHQFPNYSSELNVNALLLGDSALYLCASSFRSQGRYEQYFGPGTRLTVT.

The V call is TRBV28, the J call TRBJ1-4, with 9 bases fitting TRBD1. V lost 6 bases, J lost 3 bases, and 20 bases stayed unmatched. The CDR3 consists of 20 residues. The germline V gene encodes CDR1 MDHEN and CDR2 SYDVKM. The CDR3 protein is CASRGYRDRALGRANEKLFF. CDR3 in DNA: TGTGCCAGCAGGGGCTATAGGGACAGGGCCCTCGGGAGGGCTAATGAAAAACTGTTTTTT.

This clonotype has at least ten counts. The chain's CDR3 is CASTLSGTSGTYEQYF. The DNA for the CDR3 is TGTGCCAGCACTCTTAGTGGGACTAGCGGGACCTACGAGCAGTACTTC. The V gene is TRBV11-2, the J gene TRBJ2-7, with TRBD2 matching 13 bases. CDR1 is SGHAT, CDR2 FQNNGV, per germline. The CDR3 is 16 residues long. V lost 7 bases, J lost 2 bases, and 8 bases stayed unmatched.

This clonotype was observed many times. This rearrangement joins TRBV20-1 to TRBJ2-3, with D perhaps TRBD2 (5 bases). Germline CDR1 and CDR2: DFQATT and SNEGSKA (reference sequence). This CDR3 spans 16 amino acids. V was clipped by 0 bases and J by 0 bases, with 13 bases between them. This CDR3 reads CSARDIRGASTDTQYF. DNA for the CDR3: TGCAGTGCTAGAGATATTCGGGGAGCGAGCACAGATACGCAGTATTTT.

This clonotype appeared many times. The chain is built from TRBV7-9 and TRBJ2-3; TRBD1 aligns across 8 bases. V was pared by 5 bases and J by 6 bases, with 7 bases of the junction left unmatched. Per the germline V gene, CDR1 is SEHNR and CDR2 is FQNEAQ (reference sequence). The CDR3 loop spans 14 amino acids. CDR3 DNA: TGTGCCAGCAGCCTCCCCGACAGGGGCGATACGCAGTATTTT. It codes for CASSLPDRGDTQYF.

This clonotype was seen a few times. CDR3 sequence: CASTGGVYEQYF. In DNA form, the CDR3 reads TGTGCCAGCACCGGGGGGGTCTACGAGCAGTACTTC. This chain uses TRBV28 with TRBJ2-7, with 8 positions matching TRBD2. CDR1 and CDR2 (germline): MDHEN, SYDVKM. This CDR3 has 12 residues. After removal of 7 bases from V and 3 bases from J, the junction contained 2 bases not matched to a gene.

This clonotype was seen more than once but under ten times. This chain uses TRBV19 with TRBJ2-7; TRBD2 might be the D (6 bases). CDR1 is LNHDA, CDR2 SQIVND, per germline (reference sequence). Trimming shortened V by 3 bases and J by 5 bases, and 14 bases separated the two germline ends. This CDR3 contains 14 residues. The CDR3: CASSISRDLDEQYF. CDR3 coding DNA: TGTGCCAGTAGTATTTCGCGGGATTTGGACGAGCAGTACTTC.

This clonotype was detected only a few times. The rearrangement links TRBV4-3 to TRBJ1-1; D remains unclear. Germline lookup yields CDR1 LGHNA and CDR2 YSLEER. Trimming removed 4 bases from V and 1 base from J, with 13 bases in between. The CDR3 has 15 residues. The CDR3 here is CASSPRHGSNTEAFF. In DNA form, the CDR3 reads TGCGCCAGCAGCCCTCGGCATGGCTCGAACACTGAAGCTTTCTTT.

This clonotype was counted only a few times. This sequence joins TRBV28 and TRBJ1-2; no clear D. This CDR3 spans 13 amino acids. Deletions cut 4 bases from V and 4 bases from J, with 10 bases between. CDR1 and CDR2 from the germline V gene are MDHEN and SYDVKM. CDR3 protein: CASSSGVTYGYTF. CDR3 in DNA: TGTGCCAGCAGTTCCGGGGTGACCTATGGCTACACCTTC.

This clonotype was found many times. The chain joins TRBV12-3 or TRBV12-4 to TRBJ2-7, with TRBD1 matching over 10 bases. The V gene end was trimmed by 6 bases and the J gene end by 2 bases; junction bases not matched to a gene: 7. The CDR3 has 15 residues. The CDR3 DNA reads TGTGCCAGCAGACGAGGACAGGGGGACCCCTACGAGCAGTACTTC. Residues: CASRRGQGDPYEQYF.

This clonotype came up many times. The chain carries TRBV6-1 and TRBJ2-1, with TRBD2 matching 10 bases. V was clipped by 6 bases and J by 4 bases; unmatched bases: 6. The CDR3 is 15 residues long. Per germline, CDR1 MNHNS and CDR2 SASEGT. The CDR3 bases are TGTGCCAGCAGCCCTTTAGCGGGAGGATACAATGAGCAGTTCTTC. This codes for CASSPLAGGYNEQFF.

This clonotype occurred many times. V is TRBV6-1 and J is TRBJ2-7; possible D gene TRBD2, 6 bases. Germline V gene data show CDR1 as MNHNS and CDR2 as SASEGT. This CDR3 comprises 14 residues. Trimming stripped 5 bases from V and 3 bases from J, with 14 bases between. CDR3 DNA: TGTGCCAGCAGTAGACTAGGACGACTCTACGAGCAGTACTTC. This translates into CASSRLGRLYEQYF.

This clonotype came up many times. The genes are TRBV7-9 and TRBJ2-7, with 8 bases fitting TRBD2. With 4 bases clipped from V and 5 bases from J, the junction kept 4 bases outside the gene matches. The CDR3 sequence is 13 residues long. Germline CDR1 reads SEHNR; CDR2 reads FQNEAQ (reference sequence). The CDR3 protein is CASSWGLDDEQYF. The CDR3 DNA is TGTGCCAGCAGCTGGGGACTAGATGACGAGCAGTACTTC. Variable domain in full (rest from reference TRBV7-9 and TRBJ2-7): DTGVSQNPRHKITKRGQNVTFRCDPISEHNRLYWYRQTLGQGPEFLTYFQNEAQLEKSRLLSDRFSAERPKGSFSTLEIQRTEQGDSAMYLCASSWGLDDEQYFGPGTRLTVT.

V usage is TRBV7-9 and J usage is TRBJ1-1; D not certain. V lost 6 bases, J lost 0 bases, and 8 bases lay in between. Germline CDR1 SEHNR, CDR2 FQNEAQ (reference sequence). This CDR3 has 13 residues. The CDR3 DNA follows: TGTGCCAGCAGGCCGTATTTGAACACTGAAGCTTTCTTT. This sequence encodes CASRPYLNTEAFF.

This clonotype was detected only a few times. This chain connects TRBV14 to TRBJ1-2; tentatively, D is TRBD1 (6 bases). Germline lookup yields CDR1 SGHDN and CDR2 FVKESK. The CDR3 extends over 15 amino acids. Trimming took off 4 bases at V and 1 base at J, with 13 bases between the two ends. The CDR3 region has the DNA TGTGCCAGCAGCCCCCAGGACAGCCTTAACTATGGCTACACCTTC. This sequence encodes CASSPQDSLNYGYTF.

This clonotype was seen a few times. The CDR3 nucleotides read TGTGCCAGCAAGTCTCTGGACAGGGGGTTTTACAATGAGCAGTTCTTC. This encodes CASKSLDRGFYNEQFF. The genes are TRBV28 and TRBJ2-1; 10 bases fit TRBD1. V lost 7 bases to trimming and J lost 4 bases; unmatched junction nucleotides: 10. The CDR3 consists of 16 residues. CDR1 and CDR2 (germline): MDHEN, SYDVKM.

In this sample, this clonotype turned up many times. This chain connects TRBV10-3 to TRBJ2-7; 8 positions agree with TRBD2. V lost 4 bases to trimming and J lost 4 bases; unmatched junction nucleotides: 12. This CDR3 is 16 amino acids long. CDR1 is ENHRY, CDR2 SYGVKD, per germline. CDR3 nucleotide sequence: TGTGCCATCAGTGCCACGGGAGGACTAGCAGGATACGAGCAGTACTTC. The encoded protein is CAISATGGLAGYEQYF.